The 18 T cell receptor beta chains presented below share a single source sample, sequenced in a study of blood T cell repertoires in COVID-19. Sequenced by immunoSEQ multiplex PCR; TCRdb stores in-frame clones only, minus some. The sample carries about 14,000 clones, around 90% recorded once. What was sequenced was peripheral blood. All receptors come from a human donor in a cohort sampled during active COVID-19.

The gene calls are TRBV5-1 and TRBJ1-2, with D possibly being TRBD1 (6 bases). V was clipped by 3 bases and J by 4 bases, with 10 bases between them. The CDR3 has 13 amino acids. The germline CDR1 and CDR2 sequences are SGHRS and YFSETQ. In DNA form, the CDR3 reads TGCGCCAGCAGCTCGGGACAATCCTATGGCTACACCTTC. Translating gives CASSSGQSYGYTF.

The rearrangement joins TRBV27 to TRBJ1-1; no reliable D call. There are 13 residues in the CDR3. Germline values: CDR1 MNHEY, CDR2 SMNVEV (reference sequence). V was trimmed by 2 bases and J by 4 bases, leaving 8 bases between them. CDR3 sequence (DNA): TGTGCCAGCAGTTTAGTTTTCGGCACTGAAGCTTTCTTT. Its translation is CASSLVFGTEAFF.

The chain carries TRBV7-6 and TRBJ2-1, with 13 bases aligning to TRBD2. Per germline, CDR1 SGHVS and CDR2 FNYEAQ. The CDR3 sequence is 18 residues long. The V segment lost 4 bases and the J segment 0 bases; nucleotides outside the gene matches: 6. The CDR3 bases are TGTGCCAGCAGCTCGGGGACTAGCGGGATTTTCTCCTACAATGAGCAGTTCTTC. Translated, it gives CASSSGTSGIFSYNEQFF. Filled out from reference TRBV7-6 and TRBJ2-1, the complete variable domain reads GAGVSQSPRYKVTKRGQDVALRCDPISGHVSLYWYRQALGQGPEFLTYFNYEAQQDKSGLPNDRFSAERPEGSISTLTIQRTEQRDSAMYRCASSSGTSGIFSYNEQFFGPGTRLTVL.

V and J are TRBV6-5 and TRBJ2-1, with D maybe TRBD1 (6 bases). V was cut by 2 bases and J by 10 bases, with 12 bases left in between. Germline V gives CDR1 MNHEY, CDR2 SVGAGI. The CDR3 spans 13 residues. The CDR3 DNA is TGTGCCAGCAGTTACATCTGGGGGCAAGAGCAGTTCTTC. It codes for CASSYIWGQEQFF.

The chain has TRBV2 and TRBJ2-1, with 10 positions matching TRBD2. This CDR3 contains 18 residues. The junction had 15 bases not matched to a gene; V was cut back by 8 bases and J by 2 bases. From germline, CDR1 is SNHLY and CDR2 FYNNEI. The CDR3 loop is CASSLLAGVDIPYNEQFF. DNA for the CDR3: TGTGCCAGCTCGTTGCTAGCGGGAGTGGATATCCCCTACAATGAGCAGTTCTTC. Drawing the rest from reference TRBV2 and TRBJ2-1, the complete variable domain is EPEVTQTPSHQVTQMGQEVILRCVPISNHLYFYWYRQILGQKVEFLVSFYNNEISEKSEIFDDQFSVERPDGSNFTLKIRSTKLEDSAMYFCASSLLAGVDIPYNEQFFGPGTRLTVL.

This rearrangement joins TRBV15 to TRBJ2-7, with 10 bases identical to TRBD1. This CDR3 spans 15 amino acids. Losses at the gene ends were 4 bases for V and 2 bases for J; bases not matched to a gene: 5. Germline V lookup: CDR1 LNHNV, CDR2 YYDKDF (reference sequence). CDR3 in amino acids: CATSTRTGGTYEQYF. In DNA form, the CDR3 reads TGTGCCACCAGCACCCGGACAGGGGGGACCTACGAGCAGTACTTC.

The chain links TRBV4-3 to TRBJ1-2; 10 positions agree with TRBD1. The germline gives CDR1 LGHNA, CDR2 YSLEER. The CDR3 is 15 residues long. The ends lost 3 bases at V and 6 bases at J; junction bases unmatched: 7. CDR3 residues: CASSHTGTGVDGYTF. Here the CDR3 DNA reads TGCGCCAGCAGCCATACCGGGACAGGGGTTGATGGCTACACCTTC.

This sequence joins TRBV6-5 and TRBJ2-7; D is perhaps TRBD1 (6 bases). The CDR3 loop spans 15 amino acids. V dropped 0 bases and J dropped 4 bases, with 13 bases sitting between them. Looked up from germline, CDR1 is MNHEY and CDR2 is SVGAGI. CDR3 sequence reads: CASSYSIQGQYEQYF. The CDR3 bases are TGTGCCAGCAGTTACTCGATTCAGGGACAATACGAGCAGTACTTC.

This clone was picked up a small number of times. The chain links TRBV27 to TRBJ2-7; D unclear. This CDR3 has 13 amino acids. V gave up 5 bases and J gave up 2 bases, with 10 bases separating them. Germline V lookup: CDR1 MNHEY, CDR2 SMNVEV (reference sequence). The DNA for the CDR3 is TGTGCCAGCAGTCCCTCCCCAGCCTACGAGCAGTACTTC. This encodes CASSPSPAYEQYF.

The gene calls are TRBV24-1 and TRBJ1-5, with 10 bases fitting TRBD1. V trimming: 10 bases; J trimming: 3 bases; junction bases outside the gene matches: 2. The CDR3 spans 13 residues. CDR1 is KGHDR and CDR2 is SFDVKD in the germline V gene. CDR3 nucleotide sequence: TGTGCCACGGGACAGGGGATCAATCAGCCCCAGCATTTT. This translates into CATGQGINQPQHF.

This clone was recorded only once. The gene calls are TRBV5-1 and TRBJ2-5; tentative D call: TRBD1 (6 bases). Trimming removed 0 bases at V and 2 bases at J, with 14 bases between. The CDR3 runs to 16 residues. Germline-derived CDR1 and CDR2 are SGHRS and YFSETQ. The CDR3 reads CASSLGGGVRQETQYF. The CDR3 DNA sequence: TGCGCCAGCAGCTTGGGAGGGGGAGTTCGGCAAGAGACCCAGTACTTC. Full variable domain (rest looked up from reference TRBV5-1 and TRBJ2-5): KAGVTQTPRYLIKTRGQQVTLSCSPISGHRSVSWYQQTPGQGLQFLFEYFSETQRNKGNFPGRFSGRQFSNSRSEMNVSTLELGDSALYLCASSLGGGVRQETQYFGPGTRLLVL.

On this clone itself: Germline is not matched at one junction end, which may reflect a read error. J is TRBJ1-1 and V is TRBV7-9; 7 bases map to TRBD1. Per germline, CDR1 SEHNR and CDR2 FQNEAQ (reference sequence). The CDR3 is 13 residues long. The CDR3 spells CASRLDRADEAFF. The CDR3 coding sequence is TGTGCCAGCAGGTTAGACAGGGCCGATGAAGCTTTCTTT.

This chain connects TRBV28 to TRBJ2-3, with a possible D match to TRBD2 (6 bases). V lost 5 bases to trimming and J lost 2 bases, with 11 bases between them. This CDR3 is built from 14 residues. Per germline, CDR1 MDHEN and CDR2 SYDVKM. CDR3 region: CASSPAGSTDTQYF. The CDR3 bases are TGTGCCAGCAGTCCAGCGGGCTCCACAGATACGCAGTATTTT.

The J gene is TRBJ1-5, the V gene TRBV27; D is unresolved. V gave up 2 bases and J gave up 7 bases, with 9 bases separating them. This CDR3 contains 13 residues. Germline CDR1 reads MNHEY; CDR2 reads SMNVEV (reference sequence). The DNA of the CDR3 is TGTGCCAGCAGTTTAATGGAGTCCCAGCCCCAGCATTTT. Translated: CASSLMESQPQHF.

The chain combines TRBV5-1 with TRBJ2-5; D gene unclear. The germline V gene encodes CDR1 SGHRS and CDR2 YFSETQ. V was trimmed by 5 bases and J by 0 bases, leaving 17 bases between them. The CDR3 sequence is 16 residues long. The DNA of the CDR3 is TGCGCCAGCAGTTCCCGTCCAGTGTCAGACCAAGAGACCCAGTACTTC. This codes for CASSSRPVSDQETQYF.

This chain links TRBV6-5 with TRBJ1-5, with D unclear. The CDR3 extends over 12 amino acids. Deletions cut 6 bases from V and 4 bases from J, with 7 bases between. Per germline, CDR1 MNHEY and CDR2 SVGAGI. CDR3 sequence: CASRTANQPQHF. CDR3 nucleotides: TGTGCCAGCAGAACAGCTAATCAGCCCCAGCATTTT.

The gene calls are TRBV6-5 and TRBJ1-2; a weak D match, TRBD1 (6 bases). V was trimmed by 11 bases and J by 8 bases, leaving 24 bases between them. In germline, CDR1 is MNHEY, CDR2 SVGAGI. The CDR3 totals 14 residues. In DNA form, the CDR3 reads TGTGCCGCCCCAGCCGGGACATCACAAGGGGGCTACACCTTC. Translation: CAAPAGTSQGGYTF.

The chain has TRBV27 and TRBJ2-7; TRBD2 matches 13 bases. CDR3 size: 17 residues. Per germline, CDR1 MNHEY and CDR2 SMNVEV (reference sequence). With V trimmed by 5 bases and J by 3 bases, 10 bases remained unmatched. The CDR3 DNA sequence: TGTGCCAGCAGTCCCCGCTGGACTAGCGGGAGTTTCTACGAGCAGTACTTC. Translated, it gives CASSPRWTSGSFYEQYF.